This paragraph covers one T cell receptor (beta chain) sequence. The germline gene is not matched at one end of the junction; a read error may be the cause. TCRdb's copy holds only in-frame clones and misses some; the assay was immunoSEQ multiplex PCR. The top ten clones hold around 20% of a sample with about 37,000 clones, approximately 84% of them seen once. The CDR3 has 13 amino acids. Per germline, CDR1 SSHAT and CDR2 FNYEAQ (reference sequence). This entry is derived from a study of OX40 agonist ivuxolimab in advanced cancers. V and J are TRBV7-7 and TRBJ2-3; no definite D call. The origin of this receptor is an adult with an advanced solid tumor such as melanoma, head and neck, liver or kidney cancer. The specimen was CD4+ or CD8+ T cells sorted from blood, collected in a trial of the OX40 agonist ivuxolimab. DNA for the CDR3: TGTGCTAGCAGCTTAGCTAGCACAGATACGCAGTATTTT. Its translation: CASSLASTDTQYF. The variable domain in full, with the rest retrieved from reference TRBV7-7 and TRBJ2-3, is GAGVSQSPRYKVTKRGQDVTLRCDPISSHATLYWYQQALGQGPEFLTYFNYEAQPDKSGLPSDRFSAERPEGSISTLTIQRTEQRDSAMYRCASSLASTDTQYFGPGTRLTVL.